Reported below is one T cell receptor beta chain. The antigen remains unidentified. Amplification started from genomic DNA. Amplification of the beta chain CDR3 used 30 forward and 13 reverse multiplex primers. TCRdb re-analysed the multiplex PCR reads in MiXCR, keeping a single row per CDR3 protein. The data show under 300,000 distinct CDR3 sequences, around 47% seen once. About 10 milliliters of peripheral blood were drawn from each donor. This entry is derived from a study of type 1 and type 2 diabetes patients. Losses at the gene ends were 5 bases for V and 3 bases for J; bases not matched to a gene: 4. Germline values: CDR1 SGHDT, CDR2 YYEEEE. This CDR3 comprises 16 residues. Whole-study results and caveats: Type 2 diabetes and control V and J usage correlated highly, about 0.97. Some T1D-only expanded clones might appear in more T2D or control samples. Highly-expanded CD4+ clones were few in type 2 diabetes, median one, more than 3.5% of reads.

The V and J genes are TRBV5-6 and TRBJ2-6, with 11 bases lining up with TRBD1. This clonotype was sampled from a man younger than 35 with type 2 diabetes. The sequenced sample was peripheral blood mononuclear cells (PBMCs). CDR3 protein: CASRPGQGVGANVLTF. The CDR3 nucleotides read TGTGCCAGCAGACCGGGACAGGGGGTTGGGGCCAACGTCCTGACTTTC.